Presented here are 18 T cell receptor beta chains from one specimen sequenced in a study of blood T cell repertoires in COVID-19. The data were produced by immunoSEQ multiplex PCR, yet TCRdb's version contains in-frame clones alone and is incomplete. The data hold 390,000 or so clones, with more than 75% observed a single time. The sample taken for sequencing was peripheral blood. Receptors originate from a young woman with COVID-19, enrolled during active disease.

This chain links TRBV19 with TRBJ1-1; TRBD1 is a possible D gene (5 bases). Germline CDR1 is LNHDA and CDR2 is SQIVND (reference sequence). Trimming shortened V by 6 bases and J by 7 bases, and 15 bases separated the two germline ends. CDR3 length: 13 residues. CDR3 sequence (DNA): TGTGCCAGTAGGGGGGGTCCCCTAAGTGAAGCTTTCTTT. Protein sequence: CASRGGPLSEAFF.

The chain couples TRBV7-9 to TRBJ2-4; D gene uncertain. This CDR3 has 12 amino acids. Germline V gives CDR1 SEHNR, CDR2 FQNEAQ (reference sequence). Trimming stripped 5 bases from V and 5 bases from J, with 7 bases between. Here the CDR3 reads CASSKTENIQYF. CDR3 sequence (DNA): TGTGCCAGCAGCAAGACTGAAAACATTCAGTACTTC.

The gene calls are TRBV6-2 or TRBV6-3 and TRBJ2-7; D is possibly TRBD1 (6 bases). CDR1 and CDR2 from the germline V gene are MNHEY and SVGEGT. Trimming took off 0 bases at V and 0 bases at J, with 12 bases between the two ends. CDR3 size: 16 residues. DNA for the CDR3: TGTGCCAGCAGTTACTCCCGGGACAAGAGCTCCTACGAGCAGTACTTC. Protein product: CASSYSRDKSSYEQYF.

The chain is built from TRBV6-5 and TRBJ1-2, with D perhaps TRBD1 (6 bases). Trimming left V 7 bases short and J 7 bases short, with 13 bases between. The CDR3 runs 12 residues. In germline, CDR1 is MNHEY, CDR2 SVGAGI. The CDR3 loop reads CASTPGAGGYTF. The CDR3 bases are TGTGCCAGCACCCCAGGGGCGGGTGGCTACACCTTC.

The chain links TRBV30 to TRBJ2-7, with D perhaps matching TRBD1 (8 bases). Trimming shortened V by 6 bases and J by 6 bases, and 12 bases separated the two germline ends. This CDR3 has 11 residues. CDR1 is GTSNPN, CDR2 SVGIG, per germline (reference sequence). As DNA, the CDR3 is TGTGCCTGTTACAGGGGGGGCGAGCAGTACTTC. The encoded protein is CACYRGGEQYF.

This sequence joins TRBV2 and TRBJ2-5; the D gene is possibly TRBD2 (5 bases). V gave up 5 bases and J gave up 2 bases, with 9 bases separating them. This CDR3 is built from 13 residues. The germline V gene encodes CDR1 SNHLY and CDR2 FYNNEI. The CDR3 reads CASSTRHQETQYF. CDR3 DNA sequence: TGTGCCAGCAGTACTAGACATCAAGAGACCCAGTACTTC. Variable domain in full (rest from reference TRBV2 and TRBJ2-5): EPEVTQTPSHQVTQMGQEVILRCVPISNHLYFYWYRQILGQKVEFLVSFYNNEISEKSEIFDDQFSVERPDGSNFTLKIRSTKLEDSAMYFCASSTRHQETQYFGPGTRLLVL.

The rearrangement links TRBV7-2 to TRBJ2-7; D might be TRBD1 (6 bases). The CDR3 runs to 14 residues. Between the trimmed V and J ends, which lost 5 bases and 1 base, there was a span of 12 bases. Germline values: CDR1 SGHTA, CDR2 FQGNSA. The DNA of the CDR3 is TGTGCCAGCAGCGACAGGTCAAAATCCTACGAGCAGTACTTC. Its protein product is CASSDRSKSYEQYF.

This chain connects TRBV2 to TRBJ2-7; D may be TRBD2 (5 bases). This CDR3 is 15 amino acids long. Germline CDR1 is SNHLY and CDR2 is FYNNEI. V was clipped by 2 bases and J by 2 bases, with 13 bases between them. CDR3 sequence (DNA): TGTGCCAGCAGTGAACTGGCGGGCGTCGCCTACGAGCAGTACTTC. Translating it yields CASSELAGVAYEQYF.

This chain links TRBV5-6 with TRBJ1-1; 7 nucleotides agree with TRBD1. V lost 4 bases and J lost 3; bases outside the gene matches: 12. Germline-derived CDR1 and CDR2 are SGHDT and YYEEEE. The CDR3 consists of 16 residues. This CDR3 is CASSGGGQPGDTEAFF. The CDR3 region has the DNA TGTGCCAGCAGCGGTGGGGGACAGCCAGGCGACACTGAAGCTTTCTTT.

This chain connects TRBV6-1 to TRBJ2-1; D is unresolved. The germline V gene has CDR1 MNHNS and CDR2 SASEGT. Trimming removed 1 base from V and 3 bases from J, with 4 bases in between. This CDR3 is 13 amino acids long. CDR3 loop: CASSEGLYNEQFF. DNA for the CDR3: TGTGCCAGCAGTGAAGGACTCTACAATGAGCAGTTCTTC.

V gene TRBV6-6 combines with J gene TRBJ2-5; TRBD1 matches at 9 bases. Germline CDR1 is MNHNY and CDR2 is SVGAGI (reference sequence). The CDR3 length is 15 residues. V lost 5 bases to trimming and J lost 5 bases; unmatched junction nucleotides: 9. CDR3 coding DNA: TGTGCCAGCAGTGGGCCGGGACAGGGAGAGGAGACCCAGTACTTC. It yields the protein CASSGPGQGEETQYF.

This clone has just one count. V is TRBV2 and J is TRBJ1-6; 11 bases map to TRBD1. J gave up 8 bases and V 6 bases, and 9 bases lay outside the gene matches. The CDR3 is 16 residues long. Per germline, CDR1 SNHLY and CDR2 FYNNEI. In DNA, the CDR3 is TGTGCCAGCAGCGACGGGACAGGGGGAGAATATTCACCCCTCCACTTT. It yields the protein CASSDGTGGEYSPLHF.

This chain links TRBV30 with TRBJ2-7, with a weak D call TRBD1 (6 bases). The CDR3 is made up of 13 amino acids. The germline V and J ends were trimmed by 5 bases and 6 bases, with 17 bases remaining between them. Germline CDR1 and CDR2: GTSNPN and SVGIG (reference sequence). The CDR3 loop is CAWGGDRRSEQYF. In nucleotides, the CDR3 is TGTGCCTGGGGGGGAGACAGGCGTTCCGAGCAGTACTTC.

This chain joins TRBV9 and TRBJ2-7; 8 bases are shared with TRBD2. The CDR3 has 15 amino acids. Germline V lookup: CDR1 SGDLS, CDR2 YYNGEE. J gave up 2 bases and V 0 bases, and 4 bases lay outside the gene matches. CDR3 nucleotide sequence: TGTGCCAGCAGCGTAGGTAGCGGGATCGCCTACGAGCAGTACTTC. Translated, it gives CASSVGSGIAYEQYF.

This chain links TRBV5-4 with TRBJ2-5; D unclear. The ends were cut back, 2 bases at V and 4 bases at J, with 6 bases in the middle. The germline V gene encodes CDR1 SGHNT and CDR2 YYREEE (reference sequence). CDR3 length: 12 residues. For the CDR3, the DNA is TGTGCCAGCAGCTTTTGGGCAGAGACCCAGTACTTC. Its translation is CASSFWAETQYF.

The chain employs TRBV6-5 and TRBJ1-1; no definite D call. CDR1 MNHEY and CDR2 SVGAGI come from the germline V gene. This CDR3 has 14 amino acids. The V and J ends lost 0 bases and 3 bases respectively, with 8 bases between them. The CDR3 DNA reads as TGTGCCAGCAGTTACTCTTCCACTTACACTGAAGCTTTCTTT. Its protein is CASSYSSTYTEAFF.

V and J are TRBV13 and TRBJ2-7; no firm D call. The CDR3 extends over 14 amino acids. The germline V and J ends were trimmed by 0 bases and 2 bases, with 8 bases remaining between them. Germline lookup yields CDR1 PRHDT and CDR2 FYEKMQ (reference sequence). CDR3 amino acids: CASSLGIVAYEQYF. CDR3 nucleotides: TGTGCCAGCAGCTTAGGAATAGTCGCCTACGAGCAGTACTTC.

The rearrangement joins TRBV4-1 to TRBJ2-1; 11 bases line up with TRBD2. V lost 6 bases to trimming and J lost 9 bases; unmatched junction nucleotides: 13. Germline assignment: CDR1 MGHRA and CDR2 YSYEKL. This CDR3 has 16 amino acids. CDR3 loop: CASSLTSGSTLTEQFF. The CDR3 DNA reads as TGCGCCAGCAGTCTTACTAGCGGGAGTACCCTTACTGAGCAGTTCTTC.